This T cell receptor (beta chain) was identified in a study of T cell changes during pregnancy in multiple sclerosis. Profiling relied on immunoSEQ multiplex PCR, and the TCRdb table lists in-frame clones only, not all of them. The sample lists 55,000 to 95,000 clones, 90% to 95% occurring once. The germline V gene encodes CDR1 LNHNV and CDR2 YYDKDF (reference sequence). The CDR3 consists of 14 residues. V lost 0 bases and J lost 5, with 9 bases in between. The sequence derives from a female donor in good health, enrolled as a control in a pregnancy study. The sequencing used peripheral blood, collected in the second trimester of pregnancy. The chain recombines TRBV15 with TRBJ2-3; D is unresolved. Here the CDR3 DNA reads TGTGCCACCAGCAGAGAAAATAGCCAAGATACGCAGTATTTT. This gives the protein CATSRENSQDTQYF.